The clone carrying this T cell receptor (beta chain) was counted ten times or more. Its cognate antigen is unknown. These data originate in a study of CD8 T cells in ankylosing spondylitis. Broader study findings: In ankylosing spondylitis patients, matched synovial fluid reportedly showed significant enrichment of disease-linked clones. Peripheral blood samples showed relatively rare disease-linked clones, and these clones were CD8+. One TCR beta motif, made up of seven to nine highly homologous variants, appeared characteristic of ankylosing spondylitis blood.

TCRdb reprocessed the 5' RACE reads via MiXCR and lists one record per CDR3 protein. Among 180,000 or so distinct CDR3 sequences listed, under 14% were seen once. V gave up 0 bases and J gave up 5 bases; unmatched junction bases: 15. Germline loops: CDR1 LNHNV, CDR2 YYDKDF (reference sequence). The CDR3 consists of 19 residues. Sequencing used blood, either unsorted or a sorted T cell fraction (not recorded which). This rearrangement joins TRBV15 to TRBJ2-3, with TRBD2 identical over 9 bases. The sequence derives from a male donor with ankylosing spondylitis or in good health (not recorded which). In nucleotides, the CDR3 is TGTGCCACCAGCAGAGACCGGGTGAGCAGCGGGAGGCCAGGAGATACGCAGTATTTT. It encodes CATSRDRVSSGRPGDTQYF.